Sequencing of this T cell receptor (beta chain) was carried out in a study of identifying expanded T cells in peripheral blood. The study, taken as a whole, reports: Across healthy donors, higher total template counts meant significantly greater two-week count variance. Differentially abundant clones: around 1.2 between replicates, about 15 at two to three weeks, 19 to 20 at four.

During the collection period, no donor immune events like infections were recorded. The CDR3 extends over 15 amino acids. The V gene lost 1 base and the J gene lost 4 bases, with 14 bases spanning the gap. Germline CDR1 reads SGHDT; CDR2 reads YYEEEE. Sequenced by immunoSEQ multiplex PCR; TCRdb stores in-frame clones only, minus some. The sample records some 76,000 clones, approximately 87% being singletons. Turning to this clone: Its antigen remains unknown.

The sequence was collected from a person between 18 and 75 years old in good health. The genes are TRBV5-6 and TRBJ1-1; D perhaps matches TRBD1 (5 bases). The source material was blood. This CDR3 is CASSLLVSRGTEAFF. The CDR3 nucleotides read TGTGCCAGCAGCTTGTTGGTCTCGAGGGGCACTGAAGCTTTCTTT.